Reported below is one TCR beta chain. The record originates from a study of blood T cell repertoires in COVID-19. Background on the study: PBMCs, B-cell-depleted T cells, or T cells provided the cDNA or gDNA that made up the material.

Using immunoSEQ multiplex PCR, the repertoire was profiled, and TCRdb retains in-frame clones only, with some absent. Here the sample spans 53,000 or so clones, less than 95% being singletons. Between the trimmed V and J ends, which lost 1 base and 1 base, there was a span of 14 bases. Germline values: CDR1 SGHRS, CDR2 YFSETQ. The CDR3 spans 16 residues. Input material: peripheral blood. V usage is TRBV5-1 and J usage is TRBJ2-5; a possible D gene is TRBD1 (7 bases). The TCR was taken from a man aged 35 to 55 with acute or convalescent COVID-19. The CDR3 here is CASSLPRQGGQETQYF. The CDR3 region has the DNA TGCGCCAGCAGCTTGCCTCGACAGGGAGGCCAAGAGACCCAGTACTTC.